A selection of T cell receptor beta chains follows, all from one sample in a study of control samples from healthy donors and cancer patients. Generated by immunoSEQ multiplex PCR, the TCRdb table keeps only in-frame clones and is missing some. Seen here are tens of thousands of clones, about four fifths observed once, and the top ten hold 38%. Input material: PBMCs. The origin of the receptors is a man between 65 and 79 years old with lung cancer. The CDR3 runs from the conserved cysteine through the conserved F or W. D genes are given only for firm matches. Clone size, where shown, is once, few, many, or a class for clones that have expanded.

TGTGCCAGCAGGCCCCTGGGGGAGAAAAAACTGTTTTTT	CASRPLGEKKLFF	TRBV27	TRBJ1-4	NA	NA	13
TGTGCCACCAGTGAGTCAGGGAGTGGGGGCACTGAAGCTTTCTTT	CATSESGSGGTEAFF	TRBV24-1	TRBJ1-1	NA	NA	15
TGCAGCTTCTGGGGGGGGTATGGCTACACCTTC	CSFWGGYGYTF	TRBV20-1	TRBJ1-2	NA	NA	11
TGTGCCAGCAGCTTATCCCCGTGGTCAAATGAGCAGTTCTTC	CASSLSPWSNEQFF	TRBV11-3	TRBJ2-1	NA	NA	14
TGTGCCAGTAGTAAATGGCTACAACTGAACACTGAAGCTTTCTTT	CASSKWLQLNTEAFF	TRBV19	TRBJ1-1	NA	NA	15
TGTGCCAGCAGTTTATCCACGTCGACTCATGGCTACACCTTC	CASSLSTSTHGYTF	TRBV27	TRBJ1-2	NA	NA	14
TGTGCCAGCAGCCAAGCGAGAGGCCTCCGGCAAGAGACCCAGTACTTC	CASSQARGLRQETQYF	TRBV5-4	TRBJ2-5	NA	NA	16
TGTGCCAGCTCGCCAGGGCACGGGGAGCTGTTTTTT	CASSPGHGELFF	TRBV18	TRBJ2-2	once	NA	12
TGTGCCAGCAGCTTAACGCGGACAGGTGGAAACACCATATATTTT	CASSLTRTGGNTIYF	TRBV7-8	TRBJ1-3	NA	TRBD1	15
TGTGCCACCGGACGATCGGGGCCGAACACCGGGGAGCTGTTTTTT	CATGRSGPNTGELFF	TRBV5-4	TRBJ2-2	once	NA	15
TGTGCCAGCAGACGTTGGGACACACTACAAGAGACCCAGTACTTC	CASRRWDTLQETQYF	TRBV6-6	TRBJ2-5	NA	NA	15
TGTGCCAGCAGCTCCTCGAGGACTTTGGAGACCCAGTACTTC	CASSSSRTLETQYF	TRBV7-2	TRBJ2-5	NA	NA	14
TGTGCCAGCAGCTCGCCTCTCGAAATTTACTATGGCTACACCTTC	CASSSPLEIYYGYTF	TRBV7-9	TRBJ1-2	NA	NA	15
TGTGCCAGTAGGGAGACAGCGACGAACACTGAAGCTTTCTTT	CASRETATNTEAFF	TRBV19	TRBJ1-1	NA	NA	14
TGTGCCAGCCTTCGGACAGGGGGGACAGATACGCAGTATTTT	CASLRTGGTDTQYF	TRBV19	TRBJ2-3	NA	TRBD1	14
TGTGCCAGCAGCGTAGAGGCTAGCGGGGGATTCACAGATACGCAGTATTTT	CASSVEASGGFTDTQYF	TRBV9	TRBJ2-3	NA	TRBD2	17
TGTGCCAGCAGTTACCCGGTGACTAGCGGGTCCTACGGGCAGTACTTC	CASSYPVTSGSYGQYF	TRBV6-6	TRBJ2-5	NA	TRBD2	16
TGCAGTGCTTGGACAGGACGATCGCAGTATTTT	CSAWTGRSQYF	TRBV20-1	TRBJ2-3	NA	TRBD1	11
TGTGCCACCAGTGATTTAATTTCGGCAGATACGCAGTATTTT	CATSDLISADTQYF	TRBV24-1	TRBJ2-3	NA	NA	14
TGTGCCAGCAGCTTAGCGGGACAGGGGCAGACCCAGTACTTC	CASSLAGQGQTQYF	TRBV7-9	TRBJ2-5	NA	TRBD1	14
TGTGCCAGCGGACGCAGGGGGACGGCCGAGCAGTACTTC	CASGRRGTAEQYF	TRBV27	TRBJ2-7	NA	TRBD1	13
TGCGCCAGCAGCCAAGATGGGACAGGGGGCCGGGGTGAGACCCAGTACTTC	CASSQDGTGGRGETQYF	TRBV4-1	TRBJ2-5	NA	TRBD1	17
TGTGCCAGCAGCCAAAAACAGGGGTATGGGGATCAGCCCCAGCATTTT	CASSQKQGYGDQPQHF	TRBV3-1/TRBV3-2	TRBJ1-5	few	TRBD1	16
TGCGCCAGCAGCTTGAGCACAGGGAGGGCTGAAGCTTTCTTT	CASSLSTGRAEAFF	TRBV5-1	TRBJ1-1	NA	NA	14
TGTGCCAGCAGCTCGGCGGCAGACGTTGGCTACACCTTC	CASSSAADVGYTF	TRBV7-9	TRBJ1-2	once	NA	13
TGTGCCAGCAGCCGGGAGCGACGGTCAAACTATGGCTACACCTTC	CASSRERRSNYGYTF	TRBV6-5	TRBJ1-2	once	NA	15
TGTGCCAGTGCGGACAAGCTGAACACTGAAGCTTTCTTT	CASADKLNTEAFF	TRBV19	TRBJ1-1	NA	NA	13
TGTGCCAGCAGTGGGGGTTTCTCTGGAAACACCATATATTTT	CASSGGFSGNTIYF	TRBV28	TRBJ1-3	NA	NA	14
TGTGCCACCAGCAGCCACGACGCCGGAAGGCAAGAGACCCAGTACTTC	CATSSHDAGRQETQYF	TRBV15	TRBJ2-5	NA	NA	16
TGTGCCAGCCGGGCCGGGACTGCGAGACACCCGGCCTTC	CASRAGTARHPAF	TRBV12-3/TRBV12-4	TRBJ1-2	NA	NA	13
TGTGCCAGCAGTTCCGGGACAGGGAGGTACGAGCAGTACTTC	CASSSGTGRYEQYF	TRBV27	TRBJ2-7	NA	TRBD1	14
TGTGCCAGCAGCAAAGCTCCTGAGCGGGGGGTGGTCATTCAGTACTTC	CASSKAPERGVVIQYF	TRBV21-1	TRBJ2-4	NA	NA	16
TGTGCCAGCAGTGGGGCAGGGGGCGCAGGACAGCCCCAGCATTTT	CASSGAGGAGQPQHF	TRBV2	TRBJ1-5	NA	TRBD1	15
TGCGCCAGCAGCTTGGTGGGACTCCCGGGTCCTAAGGGCCTGGAGCAGACCCAGTACTTC	CASSLVGLPGPKGLEQTQYF	TRBV5-1	TRBJ2-5	NA	NA	20
TGTGCCAGCAGTTACGTCCTACCGGGGGGCGAGTTCTATGGCTACACCTTC	CASSYVLPGGEFYGYTF	TRBV6-2/TRBV6-3	TRBJ1-2	NA	NA	17
TGTGCCAGCATTTCATTTAGCAATCAGCCCCAGCATTTT	CASISFSNQPQHF	TRBV5-8	TRBJ1-5	NA	NA	13
TGCGCCAGCAGCTTGGGTGGGACGGAGAACTATGGCTACACCTTC	CASSLGGTENYGYTF	TRBV5-1	TRBJ1-2	NA	NA	15
TGTGCCAGCAGTGTGCGGGGGGGGCCCTACGAGCAGTACTTC	CASSVRGGPYEQYF	TRBV6-2/TRBV6-3	TRBJ2-7	NA	TRBD2	14
TGTGCCAGCAGCACGCAGGGTGCAACTAGTGAAAAACTGTTTTTT	CASSTQGATSEKLFF	TRBV7-9	TRBJ1-4	NA	NA	15
TGTGCCAGTAGTATAGGGGGGGCTGCTAATTTACCCTCCTACAATGAGCAGTTCTTC	CASSIGGAANLPSYNEQFF	TRBV19	TRBJ2-1	NA	NA	19
TGCAGCGCGCGGACTAGCTCCGAGCAGTACTTC	CSARTSSEQYF	TRBV29-1	TRBJ2-7	NA	TRBD2	11
TGTGCCTGGAGCCCGATCGGGGGCTCACCCCTCCACTTT	CAWSPIGGSPLHF	TRBV30	TRBJ1-6	few	NA	13
TGCGCCAGCAGCTTGGGTCGGCAGGGGTTTTTCGAGCAGTACTTC	CASSLGRQGFFEQYF	TRBV5-1	TRBJ2-7	NA	NA	15
TGTGCCAGCAGTGAGGAGGGGGCGCGACCCTATGGCTACACCTTC	CASSEEGARPYGYTF	TRBV2	TRBJ1-2	NA	TRBD1	15
TGTGCCAGCAGCTCCCCCCTCCGAGGAACGGCCTACGAGCAGTACTTC	CASSSPLRGTAYEQYF	TRBV7-9	TRBJ2-7	NA	NA	16
TGTGCCAGCTCACCGACGAGCCCGACAGGGGGCACTGAAGCTTTCTTT	CASSPTSPTGGTEAFF	TRBV18	TRBJ1-1	NA	TRBD1	16
TGTGCCAGCAGCCAAGAAAGGAGTTGGGAGCAGTTCTTC	CASSQERSWEQFF	TRBV3-1/TRBV3-2	TRBJ2-1	NA	NA	13
TGTGCCAGCTCCCGGGTGGAAGTCGGACAGGGGGCGACCGGGGAGCTGTTTTTT	CASSRVEVGQGATGELFF	TRBV18	TRBJ2-2	NA	TRBD1	18
TGTGCCAGCAGCTTAGCGGTCACAGATACGCAGTATTTT	CASSLAVTDTQYF	TRBV7-9	TRBJ2-3	NA	NA	13
TGTGCCAGCAGCCATCGGCCAAGGCGGGTCAATCAGCCCCAGCATTTT	CASSHRPRRVNQPQHF	TRBV7-8	TRBJ1-5	once	NA	16
TGTGCCACCAGCAGAGTCAGGTCAGGGGACGAGACCCAGTACTTC	CATSRVRSGDETQYF	TRBV15	TRBJ2-5	few	NA	15
TGTGCCAGCAGCCAAGAGAGGCCCCCCGGTGAGCAGTTCTTC	CASSQERPPGEQFF	TRBV4-2	TRBJ2-1	NA	NA	14
TGTGCCAGCAGCTTGGAAGGACAGCCCTACAATGAGCAGTTCTTC	CASSLEGQPYNEQFF	TRBV5-6	TRBJ2-1	NA	NA	15
TGTGCCTGGAGTTCAAACTACCGGGGTTACTCCTACAATGAGCAGTTCTTC	CAWSSNYRGYSYNEQFF	TRBV30	TRBJ2-1	NA	NA	17
TGTGCCAGTAAGATGGGACAGGGGGTCTCTGGGGCCAACGTCCTGACTTTC	CASKMGQGVSGANVLTF	TRBV19	TRBJ2-6	NA	TRBD1	17